This T cell receptor beta chain was sequenced for a study of blood T cell repertoires in COVID-19. The CDR3 contains 13 residues. V trimming: 11 bases; J trimming: 7 bases; junction bases outside the gene matches: 10. CDR1 is LNHDA and CDR2 is SQIVND in the germline V gene (reference sequence). This clone was counted a single time. Seattle participants joined during active infection and were tracked over time. Data came from immunoSEQ multiplex PCR; TCRdb stores just in-frame clones and leaves some out. The repertoire holds about 220,000 clones, with 85% to 90% as singletons. This TCR came from a woman aged 50 to 60 with COVID-19, enrolled during active disease. The chain has TRBV19 and TRBJ2-1, with TRBD1 matching 8 bases. Sequencing used peripheral blood. CDR3 sequence reads: CAGSQGAWNEQFF. The DNA of the CDR3 is TGTGCCGGATCTCAGGGGGCATGGAATGAGCAGTTCTTC.